This T cell receptor (beta chain) was retrieved from a study of cytomegalovirus exposure and HLA in healthy donors. Study-wide results and limits: The authors later linked a missense DCLRE1C variant to TCR beta V- and J-gene trimming. Using a false discovery rate of 0.05, a later analysis showed that 15,000 to 20,000 TCR beta sequences were associated with HLA alleles. Whilst most TCR sequences proved rare, a subset of public TCRs occurred across many donors. Within an earlier analysis, most TCR beta V segments proved productive either about 90% or about 30% of the time.

As to this clone: Antigen specificity is unknown.

Both 60 Vbeta primers and 13 Jbeta primers went into the PCR. Generated by immunoSEQ multiplex PCR, the TCRdb table keeps only in-frame clones and is missing some. The repertoire holds over 150,000 clones, with more than 70% as singletons. The CDR3 loop spans 15 amino acids. V was trimmed by 8 bases and J by 2 bases, leaving 16 bases between them. Looked up from germline, CDR1 is MGHDK and CDR2 is SYGVNS. The chain combines TRBV25-1 with TRBJ1-5; TRBD1 is a possible D gene (5 bases). Sequencing used PBMCs. The origin of this receptor is a woman in her thirties or forties in good health and CMV-seropositive. The CDR3 nucleotides read TGTGCCAGCCCCCGGGGGTTTTGCGGCAATCAGCCCCAGCATTTT. This sequence encodes CASPRGFCGNQPQHF. The variable domain in full, with the rest retrieved from reference TRBV25-1 and TRBJ1-5, is EADIYQTPRYLVIGTGKKITLECSQTMGHDKMYWYQQDPGMELHLIHYSYGVNSTEKGDLSSESTVSRIRTEHFPLTLESARPSHTSQYLCASPRGFCGNQPQHFGDGTRLSIL.